This T cell receptor (beta chain) originates from a study of blood T cell repertoires in COVID-19. Whole-study context: The study drew acute and convalescent COVID-19 samples from the United States, Italy and Spain. Sources were T cells, B-cell-depleted T cells, or PBMCs; the material itself was cDNA or gDNA.

In the original workflow: Researchers report that nucleated cell counts were estimated from reference gene primer amplification. Method: immunoSEQ multiplex PCR; TCRdb's copy keeps in-frame clones and lacks some. That table is the source of V, J and clone size, and D and trimming were worked out from the DNA. The sample holds some 160,000 clones, more than 65% seen once. Trimming left V 6 bases short and J 4 bases short, with 15 bases between. The CDR3 is 14 residues long. CDR1 and CDR2 from the germline V gene are SGHTA and FQGNSA. The sequence was collected from a woman older than 75 with acute or convalescent COVID-19. The chain combines TRBV7-2 with TRBJ1-1; D is possibly TRBD1 (5 bases). The sequenced sample consisted of peripheral blood. This chain's CDR3 is CASRSGSGGTEAFF. The CDR3 DNA reads TGTGCCAGCAGATCAGGGTCGGGCGGCACTGAAGCTTTCTTT.